Below are 5 T cell receptor beta chains sequenced from a single sample in a study of CD4 T cells in lung cancer. For these receptors, no antigen is known. The table came from immunoSEQ multiplex PCR; TCRdb's copy has only in-frame clones and leaves some out. The sample has about 150 clones, 82% seen once. Sequenced material: a cultured T cell line or clone derived from lung, from the whole sample or a sorted T cell fraction (not recorded which). Receptors were obtained from a woman aged 55-69 years with non-small cell lung cancer. Some clones in this sample may be carry-over from other donors' samples.

The chain couples TRBV19 to TRBJ2-1; D remains unclear. Trimming shortened V by 6 bases and J by 6 bases, and 12 bases separated the two germline ends. Germline values: CDR1 LNHDA, CDR2 SQIVND (reference sequence). The CDR3 runs to 13 residues. The CDR3 sequence: CASRGSLVNEQFF. The CDR3 DNA reads TGTGCCAGTAGGGGGTCCTTGGTCAATGAGCAGTTCTTC.

The V and J genes are TRBV14 and TRBJ1-1, with unresolved D. Trimming left V 0 bases short and J 2 bases short, with 10 bases between. The length of the CDR3 is 15 residues. CDR1 and CDR2 from the germline V gene are SGHDN and FVKESK. CDR3: CASSQESGVNTEAFF. The DNA for the CDR3 is TGTGCCAGCAGCCAAGAGTCCGGGGTTAACACTGAAGCTTTCTTT.

J is TRBJ1-1 and V is TRBV6-1; D remains unclear. Germline CDR1 reads MNHNS; CDR2 reads SASEGT. This CDR3 is 11 amino acids long. V was trimmed by 5 bases and J by 6 bases, leaving 7 bases between them. CDR3 DNA sequence: TGTGCCAGCAGTTCGGTCCCTGAAGCTTTCTTT. Protein sequence: CASSSVPEAFF.

This chain uses TRBV30 with TRBJ1-2, with D possibly TRBD1 on 6 matching bases. The V gene lost 5 bases and the J gene lost 5 bases, with 21 bases spanning the gap. There are 15 residues in the CDR3. Germline CDR1 and CDR2: GTSNPN and SVGIG (reference sequence). CDR3: CAWLDSMKGPYGYTF. The CDR3 nucleotides read TGTGCCTGGCTGGACAGCATGAAAGGTCCTTATGGCTACACCTTC.

The V and J genes are TRBV21-1 and TRBJ2-3; the table's D gene call, TRBD2, was not cross checked with the DNA. TRBV21-1 is a known pseudogene. This CDR3 has 16 amino acids. The CDR3 protein is CASSKVLAGVLDTQYF. DNA for the CDR3: TGTGCCAGCAGCAAAGTGCTAGCGGGAGTGTTGGATACGCAGTATTTT.